The next 23 T cell receptor beta chains were all read from a single sample in a study of cytomegalovirus exposure and HLA in healthy donors. PCR primers comprised 60 Vbeta and 13 Jbeta primers. Method: immunoSEQ multiplex PCR; TCRdb's copy keeps in-frame clones and lacks some. The data show 75,000 to 90,000 clones, with 78% seen just once and 8% to 9.5% held by the top ten. Sequenced sample: PBMCs. These receptors were taken from a woman between 40 and 55 years old in good health and CMV-seropositive.

This clone came up once. This chain connects TRBV6-6 to TRBJ1-4; 8 nucleotides line up with TRBD1. Looked up from germline, CDR1 is MNHNY and CDR2 is SVGAGI (reference sequence). The CDR3 contains 16 residues. The V segment lost 5 bases and the J segment 6 bases; nucleotides outside the gene matches: 11. CDR3 sequence (DNA): TGTGCCAGCAGTACCTCCCACACAGGGGGAGATGAAAAACTGTTTTTT. It specifies CASSTSHTGGDEKLFF.

This clone was seen more than once but under ten times. This rearrangement joins TRBV7-9 to TRBJ2-7; possibly TRBD1 for D (6 bases). The CDR3 is made up of 14 amino acids. Germline V gene lookup returns CDR1 SEHNR and CDR2 FQNEAQ (reference sequence). Trimming pared 4 bases from V and 0 bases from J, leaving 10 bases between. The CDR3 DNA sequence: TGTGCCAGCAGCTGGATGGACAGCTCCTACGAGCAGTACTTC. This translates into CASSWMDSSYEQYF.

The chain is built from TRBV6-4 and TRBJ1-4; 7 nucleotides agree with TRBD1. The J segment lost 6 bases and the V segment lost 6 bases, leaving 13 bases of the junction unmatched. The CDR3 loop spans 16 amino acids. Per germline, CDR1 MRHNA and CDR2 SNTAGT. This CDR3 reads CASRGPRDRADEKLFF. The CDR3 bases are TGTGCCAGCAGGGGCCCCCGGGACAGAGCGGATGAAAAACTGTTTTTT.

The chain carries TRBV6-1 and TRBJ1-1; D is ambiguous. Per the germline V gene, CDR1 is MNHNS and CDR2 is SASEGT. The CDR3 length is 12 residues. With 1 base removed from V and 8 bases from J, the gap between germline ends came to 8 bases. The DNA for the CDR3 is TGTGCCAGCAGTGAAGATACACCCGAAGCTTTCTTT. Its translation: CASSEDTPEAFF.

The chain links TRBV27 to TRBJ2-7; 8 bases fit TRBD2. The junction had 11 bases not matched to a gene; V was cut back by 3 bases and J by 4 bases. CDR3 length equals 16 residues. Germline V lookup: CDR1 MNHEY, CDR2 SMNVEV (reference sequence). The CDR3 region has the DNA TGTGCCAGCAGTTTTTACTGGAGCGGGGGACGGTACGAGCAGTACTTC. This codes for CASSFYWSGGRYEQYF.

The J gene is TRBJ2-5, the V gene TRBV7-7; D might be TRBD2 (6 bases). The germline V gene encodes CDR1 SSHAT and CDR2 FNYEAQ (reference sequence). Between the trimmed V and J ends, which lost 5 bases and 5 bases, there was a span of 15 bases. The CDR3 is made up of 14 amino acids. The CDR3 is CASSTRPRGETQYF. CDR3 coding DNA: TGTGCCAGCAGCACCCGCCCCCGGGGGGAGACCCAGTACTTC.

This clone was observed a single time. The chain links TRBV6-1 to TRBJ1-2; D call uncertain. This CDR3 region has 12 residues. Germline CDR1 is MNHNS and CDR2 is SASEGT. V lost 2 bases, J lost 8 bases, and 9 bases lay in between. This CDR3 is CASSERHDGYTF. CDR3 DNA: TGTGCCAGCAGTGAACGACACGACGGCTACACCTTC.

The J gene is TRBJ2-7, the V gene TRBV5-5, with D hard to call. CDR3 length: 13 residues. Trimming removed 4 bases from V and 2 bases from J, with 10 bases in between. CDR1 is SGHKS, CDR2 YYEKEE, per germline (reference sequence). The CDR3 sequence: CASSPDITYEQYF. The CDR3 nucleotides are TGTGCCAGCAGCCCCGACATTACCTACGAGCAGTACTTC.

This chain uses TRBV2 with TRBJ1-5; D is perhaps TRBD1 (6 bases). V was cut by 8 bases and J by 1 base, with 9 bases left in between. CDR3 length equals 13 residues. The germline V gene has CDR1 SNHLY and CDR2 FYNNEI. CDR3 nucleotide sequence: TGTGCCAGCGATAGGGGGAGCAATCAGCCCCAGCATTTT. This sequence encodes CASDRGSNQPQHF.

V and J are TRBV2 and TRBJ1-5; the D gene is possibly TRBD1 (6 bases). Trimming pared 5 bases from V and 4 bases from J, leaving 15 bases between. Looked up from germline, CDR1 is SNHLY and CDR2 is FYNNEI. This CDR3 is built from 15 residues. This CDR3 reads CASSQQGSRNQPQHF. The DNA for the CDR3 is TGTGCCAGCAGTCAACAGGGATCTAGGAATCAGCCCCAGCATTTT.

CDR3 sequence reads: CASSDQGSTDTQYF. In nucleotides, the CDR3 is TGTGCCAGCAGTGACCAGGGAAGCACAGATACGCAGTATTTT. This chain connects TRBV6-1 to TRBJ2-3, with D possibly being TRBD1 (5 bases). V was trimmed by 3 bases and J by 0 bases, leaving 7 bases between them. Germline values: CDR1 MNHNS, CDR2 SASEGT. The CDR3 is 14 residues long.

A remark on this clone: One junction end disagrees with the germline gene, perhaps due to a read error. This chain joins TRBV28 and TRBJ1-1, with 7 nucleotides matching TRBD1. Germline values: CDR1 MDHEN, CDR2 SYDVKM. The CDR3 runs 14 residues. CDR3: CACLGTALNTEAFF. CDR3 DNA: TGTGCCTGCCTAGGGACAGCATTGAATACTGAAGCTTTCTTT.

Turning to this clone: Germline is not matched at one junction end, which may reflect a read error. This sample also contains other DNA sequences that code for the same CDR3. The chain is built from TRBV5-1 and TRBJ2-1; D is perhaps TRBD1 (5 bases). CDR1 is SGHRS and CDR2 is YFSETQ in the germline V gene. CDR3 size: 12 residues. The CDR3: CASSLTDHEQFF. CDR3 DNA: TGCGCTAGCAGCTTGACAGACCATGAGCAGTTCTTC.

CDR3 in amino acids: CASSVGVSGAQETQYF. The CDR3 DNA follows: TGTGCCAGCAGCGTAGGTGTTAGCGGGGCACAAGAGACCCAGTACTTC. This chain uses TRBV9 with TRBJ2-5, with TRBD2 identical over 8 bases. V shed 0 bases and J 2 bases; nucleotides not matched to a gene: 6. Germline CDR1 SGDLS, CDR2 YYNGEE. CDR3 length equals 16 residues.

The rearrangement uses TRBV7-2 and TRBJ2-5; D is possibly TRBD2 (5 bases). The germline V gene has CDR1 SGHTA and CDR2 FQGNSA. The CDR3 sequence is 12 residues long. Trimming stripped 2 bases from V and 5 bases from J, with 6 bases between. The CDR3 nucleotides read TGTGCCAGCAGCTTAACTAGGGAGACCCAGTACTTC. This codes for CASSLTRETQYF. Supplemented by reference TRBV7-2 and TRBJ2-5, the full variable domain reads GAGVSQSPSNKVTEKGKDVELRCDPISGHTALYWYRQSLGQGLEFLIYFQGNSAPDKSGLPSDRFSAERTGGSVSTLTIQRTQQEDSAVYLCASSLTRETQYFGPGTRLLVL.

The gene calls are TRBV7-6 and TRBJ1-4; TRBD1 matches at 7 bases. The length of the CDR3 is 13 residues. The germline V gene has CDR1 SGHVS and CDR2 FNYEAQ. The junction had 5 bases not matched to a gene; V was cut back by 5 bases and J by 8 bases. CDR3: CASSRQGWEKLFF. In nucleotides, the CDR3 is TGTGCCAGCAGCCGACAGGGATGGGAAAAACTGTTTTTT.

The V gene is TRBV9, the J gene TRBJ2-1; D is possibly TRBD1 (8 bases). There are 15 residues in the CDR3. V gave up 4 bases and J gave up 6 bases, with 17 bases separating them. From germline, CDR1 is SGDLS and CDR2 YYNGEE. The CDR3 is CASSPITGGANEQFF. CDR3 in DNA: TGTGCCAGCAGCCCTATCACAGGGGGGGCCAATGAGCAGTTCTTC.

In this sample, this clone turned up a few times. The rearrangement uses TRBV6-4 and TRBJ2-1, with TRBD2 matching 9 bases. The CDR3 covers 15 residues. J was trimmed by 7 bases and V by 2 bases; bases with no gene match: 6. Germline-derived CDR1 and CDR2 are MRHNA and SNTAGT. This CDR3 is CASSDGAGGPNEQFF. In DNA form, the CDR3 reads TGTGCCAGCAGTGACGGTGCGGGGGGGCCGAATGAGCAGTTCTTC.

The V gene is TRBV27, the J gene TRBJ1-4; the D gene is possibly TRBD1 (5 bases). The CDR3 covers 14 residues. Germline V gene data show CDR1 as MNHEY and CDR2 as SMNVEV (reference sequence). V lost 6 bases and J lost 1, with 9 bases in between. The CDR3: CASRGQGTNEKLFF. As DNA, the CDR3 is TGTGCCAGCAGGGGGCAGGGAACTAATGAAAAACTGTTTTTT. Filled out from reference TRBV27 and TRBJ1-4, the complete variable domain reads EAQVTQNPRYLITVTGKKLTVTCSQNMNHEYMSWYRQDPGLGLRQIYYSMNVEVTDKGDVPEGYKVSRKEKRNFPLILESPSPNQTSLYFCASRGQGTNEKLFFGSGTQLSVL.

DNA of the CDR3: TGCGCCAGCAGCCAAGGGCGACGGGGGGCGACCTACGAGCAGTACTTC. This sequence encodes CASSQGRRGATYEQYF. The chain couples TRBV4-3 to TRBJ2-7; TRBD2 is a possible D gene (7 bases). The CDR3 is 16 residues long. The V gene's germline CDR1 is LGHNA and CDR2 YSLEER. V was clipped by 1 base and J by 2 bases, with 15 bases between them.

This rearrangement joins TRBV11-3 to TRBJ1-1; a possible D gene is TRBD1 (5 bases). Per germline, CDR1 SGHNT and CDR2 YENEEA. The CDR3 has 15 amino acids. Trimming shortened V by 1 base and J by 1 base, and 10 bases separated the two germline ends. The CDR3, as DNA: TGTGCCAGCAGCTTAGGAAGGGGCTGGAACACTGAAGCTTTCTTT. It encodes CASSLGRGWNTEAFF.

The gene calls are TRBV9 and TRBJ2-3, with a weak D call TRBD2 (7 bases). This CDR3 region has 15 residues. Trimming pared 1 base from V and 5 bases from J, leaving 14 bases between. Germline assignment: CDR1 SGDLS and CDR2 YYNGEE. Here the CDR3 reads CASSVSGGGGDTQYF. Here the CDR3 DNA reads TGTGCCAGCAGCGTATCCGGCGGGGGCGGAGATACGCAGTATTTT.

This clone has a handful of counts. This sequence joins TRBV5-4 and TRBJ1-4; 9 nucleotides match TRBD1. Germline V gives CDR1 SGHNT, CDR2 YYREEE (reference sequence). The CDR3 sequence is 14 residues long. V lost 4 bases, J lost 7 bases, and 5 bases stayed unmatched. The CDR3 is CASSLQGATEKLFF. CDR3 nucleotide sequence: TGTGCCAGCAGCCTACAGGGGGCTACTGAAAAACTGTTTTTT.